This TCR beta chain is drawn from a study of blood T cell repertoires in COVID-19. The method was immunoSEQ multiplex PCR; TCRdb's version includes in-frame clones alone and lacks a portion of them. The table records over 200,000 clones, around three quarters of them present only once. This TCR derives from a woman older than 75 with acute or convalescent COVID-19. Sequenced material: peripheral blood.

CDR3 in DNA: TGTGCCAGCAGGGACTTAGCGGGAGGGTGGAGGCAGTTCTTC. It codes for CASRDLAGGWRQFF. The rearrangement links TRBV6-6 to TRBJ2-1; 11 nucleotides agree with TRBD2. Germline V lookup: CDR1 MNHNY, CDR2 SVGAGI (reference sequence). The CDR3 is made up of 14 amino acids. V lost 6 bases and J lost 12; bases outside the gene matches: 10.